One and the same sample provided the 5 T cell receptor beta chains below, sequenced in a study of beta chain features in type 1 diabetes. cDNA synthesis used the whole RNA isolate, giving expressed TCRB sequences. TCRdb's table, derived via immunoSEQ multiplex PCR, lists solely in-frame clones and lacks some. The sample holds more than 120,000 clones, around an eighth seen once. The study's findings and limits: Shortening of TCRB CDR3s, moderate but significant, appeared in all four CD4+ subsets of Type 1 diabetes patients.

Antigens for these TCRs are unknown. The sample taken for sequencing was central memory CD4+ T cells from blood. The origin of the receptors is a man between 18 and 29 years old with type 1 diabetes.

The gene calls are TRBV5-4 and TRBJ1-1; possibly TRBD1 for D (5 bases). V lost 2 bases and J 2 bases, leaving 13 bases between the germline ends. Germline assignment: CDR1 SGHNT and CDR2 YYREEE (reference sequence). The CDR3 is 15 amino acids. As DNA, the CDR3 is TGTGCCAGCAGCTTCATGGGGGGTGGAAACACTGAAGCTTTCTTT. This translates into CASSFMGGGNTEAFF.

The chain has TRBV11-2 and TRBJ2-7, with no clear D. The ends were cut back, 1 base at V and 7 bases at J, with 14 bases in the middle. In germline, CDR1 is SGHAT, CDR2 FQNNGV. The CDR3 sequence is 14 residues long. The CDR3 DNA is TGTGCCAGCAGCTTAGGGTACAGTCAACGGGAGCAGTACTTC. It translates to CASSLGYSQREQYF.

The CDR3 spells CASSGGLAYTDTQYF. CDR3 DNA sequence: TGTGCCAGCAGTGGGGGACTAGCGTACACAGATACGCAGTATTTT. V gene TRBV2 combines with J gene TRBJ2-3; TRBD2 matches 10 bases. This CDR3 has 15 residues. Germline-derived CDR1 and CDR2 are SNHLY and FYNNEI. The V segment lost 4 bases and the J segment 2 bases; nucleotides outside the gene matches: 3. The full variable domain, rest sourced from reference TRBV2 and TRBJ2-3, is EPEVTQTPSHQVTQMGQEVILRCVPISNHLYFYWYRQILGQKVEFLVSFYNNEISEKSEIFDDQFSVERPDGSNFTLKIRSTKLEDSAMYFCASSGGLAYTDTQYFGPGTRLTVL.

By frequency in the sample, this clone is medium-sized. Distinct nucleotide sequences in the sample also encode this CDR3. The chain employs TRBV19 and TRBJ2-5; D gene uncertain. This CDR3 is built from 10 residues. Trimming shortened V by 8 bases and J by 4 bases, and 5 bases separated the two germline ends. Per germline, CDR1 LNHDA and CDR2 SQIVND (reference sequence). CDR3: CASGRETQYF. DNA for the CDR3: TGTGCCAGTGGAAGAGAGACCCAGTACTTC.

This clone has a count of ten or more. This chain uses TRBV19 with TRBJ1-2, with TRBD1 as a possible D gene (6 bases). V gave up 3 bases and J gave up 3 bases, with 11 bases separating them. Germline CDR1 LNHDA, CDR2 SQIVND (reference sequence). The CDR3 runs to 14 residues. The CDR3 DNA reads as TGTGCCAGTAGTATCGTCAGGGGCGACTATGGCTACACCTTC. Its translation is CASSIVRGDYGYTF.